This T cell receptor beta chain is drawn from a study of radiation and T cells in renal cell carcinoma (dated by TCRdb to the early 2020s). Regarding the study in general: In total, around 53 samples, comprising around 25 tumors and roughly 27 peripheral blood samples, were subjected to TCR beta sequencing. The final blood draw took place at 4 weeks after radiation, the same time as nephrectomy. Across all 50 or so samples, under 5,000,000 unique CDR3 nucleotide sequences, encoding 2,658,974 unique CDR3 amino acid sequences, were identified. Study-level results and caveats: In blood, the top tumor clonotypes increased from baseline to 2 weeks after radiation and then shrank by 4 weeks, which suggests a temporary expansion of tumor-resident clones. Effects of radiation dose or scheduling on the TCR repertoire could not be addressed with the single-armed trial design. Dynamics of the blood repertoire were not tracked past 4 weeks after treatment. Because pretreatment tumor biopsies were not available, the study could not determine whether clonotypes were already present within the tumor at baseline.

About this clone: Its antigen is still unknown. The input lacks base qualities; no much larger clone sits a single base away.

Following the manufacturer's recommendations, the immunoSEQ kit was used to generate TCR beta libraries from genomic DNA. To prepare libraries, a first multiplex PCR with proprietary primers was run, followed by a second PCR that added unique barcodes, and a bead cleanup was done after each round. Each sample batch included a kit-provided positive control reaction and a negative control reaction. The final libraries were assessed on an Agilent 4200 TapeStation D1000 ScreenTape, pooled by volume, and quantified by qPCR. Sequencing was performed on an Illumina NextSeq500 using a MidOutput 150-cycle cartridge, with 156 Read1 cycles, 15 Index1 cycles, and the kit custom primers. The pooled library was loaded at roughly 0.93 pM, with a roughly 19% PhiX control spiked in. Per the authors' processing: Vendor-processed data were analyzed in R, with a clonotype defined as all T cells sharing the same CDR3 nucleotide sequence. In the clone abundance analyses, frequencies in each sample were normalized to that sample's 10,000 most abundant clones. Public T cell clones, which averaged fewer than five per sample, were removed prior to analysis. A difference in abundance of at least 32-fold between compartments was used to define tumor-enriched and baseline blood-enriched clonotypes. Clonotypes expanded or contracted between blood time points were identified with a beta-binomial differential abundance model. Tumor-blood repertoire similarity was measured with the Baroni-Urbani and Buser coefficient, and groups were compared using two-tailed Wilcoxon tests in R. This immuneACCESS table, as held by TCRdb, lists in-frame sequences with V and J called but not all clones. Of the missing ones, under half trace to an unresolved V gene in checked studies; the others have no known cause. Clonal size and the V and J genes are those of that table, whereas D and trimming came from the DNA. The sample table lists around 100,000 clones, around 83% of them with a count of one. Jointly, the top ten make up around 7.7% of the sample.

The germline ends are 11 bases apart after V is trimmed by 6 bases and J by 5 bases. Taken from cysteine to phenylalanine, the CDR3 has 12 residues. Only CDR3 DNA is held: 36 bases, read in frame from base 1. CDR1 and CDR2 were assigned from the germline V gene as MNHNS and SASEGT. The intended sense of this specimen's time point label: blood 4 weeks post-SBRT, at nephrectomy. Sample treatment or condition, as interpreted from the label and publication: 15 Gy SBRT to primary tumor, nephrectomy 4 weeks later. The samples were drawn from a clinical trial, where primary renal cell carcinomas were treated with 15 Gy of stereotactic body radiation therapy and then removed by nephrectomy 4 weeks afterward. To track tumor-enriched clonotypes, serial peripheral blood was sampled from radiation-treated patients at baseline and at 2 weeks and 4 weeks after SBRT. Every patient's renal cell carcinoma showed clear cell pathology. Genomic DNA for TCR sequencing was prepared using the QIAamp DNA Blood Mini Kit (Qiagen). The analyses included only samples that passed all quality control checks.

This clonotype was sampled from a man between 60 and 75 years old with renal cell carcinoma. The specimen was blood, collected from a patient whose treatment included radiotherapy and nephrectomy. The chain is assembled from TRBV6-1 and TRBJ2-7, with the D gene too uncertain to name. The CDR3 region reads CASRGRMDEQYF. The bases read TGTGCCAGCAGGGGCAGGATGGACGAGCAGTACTTC.